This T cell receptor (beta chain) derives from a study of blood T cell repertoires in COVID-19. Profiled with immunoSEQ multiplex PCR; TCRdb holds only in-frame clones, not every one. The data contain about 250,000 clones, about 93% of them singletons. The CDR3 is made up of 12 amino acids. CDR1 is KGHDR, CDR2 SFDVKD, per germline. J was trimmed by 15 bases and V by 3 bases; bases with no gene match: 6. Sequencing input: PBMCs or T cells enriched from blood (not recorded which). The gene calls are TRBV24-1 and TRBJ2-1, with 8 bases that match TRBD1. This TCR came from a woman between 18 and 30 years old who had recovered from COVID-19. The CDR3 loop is CATSDPGQAAFF. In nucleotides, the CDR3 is TGTGCCACCAGTGATCCGGGACAGGCCGCGTTCTTC.